Shown below are 9 T cell receptor beta chains from a single sample sequenced in a study of blood T cell repertoires in COVID-19. Generated by immunoSEQ multiplex PCR, the TCRdb table keeps only in-frame clones and is missing some. The sample consists of approximately 670,000 clones, around 90% of them appearing once. The sequenced material came from peripheral blood. The receptors come from a woman younger than 35 with acute or convalescent COVID-19.

CDR3 region: CASSFGTGNRYEQYF. In nucleotides, the CDR3 is TGTGCCAGCAGCTTTGGGACAGGAAATCGCTACGAGCAGTACTTC. This chain joins TRBV11-2 and TRBJ2-7, with 8 bases matching TRBD1. The germline V gene has CDR1 SGHAT and CDR2 FQNNGV. CDR3 length: 15 amino acids. Trimming took 3 bases from V and 3 from J; bases not matched to a gene: 7. Variable domain in full (rest from reference TRBV11-2 and TRBJ2-7): EAGVAQSPRYKIIEKRQSVAFWCNPISGHATLYWYQQILGQGPKLLIQFQNNGVVDDSQLPKDRFSAERLKGVDSTLKIQPAKLEDSAVYLCASSFGTGNRYEQYFGPGTRLTVT.

This clone was seen only once. The CDR3 DNA follows: TGTGCCAGCAGCGCTACATCGGGGTTGCCCCAGCATTTT. Its protein is CASSATSGLPQHF. The gene calls are TRBV9 and TRBJ1-5; D gene ambiguous. Trimming shortened V by 3 bases and J by 9 bases, and 13 bases separated the two germline ends. The CDR3 consists of 13 residues. The germline gives CDR1 SGDLS, CDR2 YYNGEE.

As DNA, the CDR3 is TGTGCCACCACAGGGGCTGGAAACACCATATATTTT. Its translation: CATTGAGNTIYF. This chain uses TRBV12-3 or TRBV12-4 with TRBJ1-3, with TRBD1 matching over 7 bases. V shed 10 bases, J shed 2 bases, and the junction held 2 bases outside the gene matches. The CDR3 consists of 12 residues.

The chain is built from TRBV19 and TRBJ1-1, with unresolved D. The V and J ends lost 7 bases and 2 bases respectively, with 20 bases between them. There are 16 residues in the CDR3. Germline CDR1 is LNHDA and CDR2 is SQIVND (reference sequence). The CDR3 DNA is TGTGCCAGTACTCCCCCCTGGGCCGGTGCAAACACTGAAGCTTTCTTT. Encoded protein: CASTPPWAGANTEAFF. Looking up the rest from reference TRBV19 and TRBJ1-1 gives the full variable domain: DGGITQSPKYLFRKEGQNVTLSCEQNLNHDAMYWYRQDPGQGLRLIYYSQIVNDFQKGDIAEGYSVSREKKESFPLTVTSAQKNPTAFYLCASTPPWAGANTEAFFGQGTRLTVV.

This chain joins TRBV4-1 and TRBJ2-2; tentatively, D is TRBD2 (6 bases). Trimming pared 4 bases from V and 6 bases from J, leaving 9 bases between. CDR1 and CDR2 from the germline V gene are MGHRA and YSYEKL. The CDR3 contains 13 residues. CDR3 loop: CASSPAGSGELFF. In nucleotides, the CDR3 is TGCGCCAGCAGCCCTGCGGGGTCCGGGGAGCTGTTTTTT.

The gene calls are TRBV6-5 and TRBJ1-3, with 7 bases fitting TRBD1. The CDR3 is 15 amino acids. Germline V gene data show CDR1 as MNHEY and CDR2 as SVGAGI. The V and J ends lost 0 bases and 1 base, in that order; junction bases with no gene match: 0. CDR3 nucleotide sequence: TGTGCCAGCAGTTACTCGACAGGGTCTGGAAACACCATATATTTT. Translated: CASSYSTGSGNTIYF.

For this clone: Other DNA sequences of this sample code for an identical CDR3. The V call is TRBV4-1, the J call TRBJ1-5; D not certain. The V and J ends lost 1 base and 5 bases respectively, with 9 bases between them. The CDR3 consists of 14 residues. From germline, CDR1 is MGHRA and CDR2 YSYEKL. CDR3 amino acids: CASSQVGGDQPQHF. In DNA, the CDR3 is TGCGCCAGCAGCCAAGTGGGCGGGGATCAGCCCCAGCATTTT.

This chain connects TRBV2 to TRBJ2-5; D is possibly TRBD2 (6 bases). The CDR3 runs 14 residues. Per the germline V gene, CDR1 is SNHLY and CDR2 is FYNNEI. V lost 10 bases to trimming and J lost 2 bases, with 17 bases between them. The CDR3 loop is CAILLAKPQETQYF. The DNA of the CDR3 is TGTGCCATACTTCTAGCGAAACCTCAAGAGACCCAGTACTTC.

The chain recombines TRBV9 with TRBJ2-1; tentative D call: TRBD1 (5 bases). Germline assignment: CDR1 SGDLS and CDR2 YYNGEE. The CDR3 is 13 amino acids. Trimming shortened V by 3 bases and J by 5 bases, and 9 bases separated the two germline ends. The CDR3 sequence: CASSDGRDNEQFF. The CDR3 DNA is TGTGCCAGCAGCGATGGCAGGGACAATGAGCAGTTCTTC.